This T cell receptor (beta chain) emerged from a study of naive and memory T cell subsets (dated by TCRdb to the late 2010s). At the level of the whole study: The figure summarizing the skin biopsy and whole blood samples listed approximately 10 blood donors, 7 tuberculin skin test biopsies and 3 saline control biopsies. Skin biopsies were taken from tuberculin skin test sites or from saline-injected control sites and were processed for RNA extraction as described before. PCR2 was typically performed as a SYBR Green qPCR that was stopped at a set threshold, although end-point PCR (around 6 cycles) could be used instead for low-input samples. Overall study outcomes, separate from this receptor: The larger number of TCRs at tuberculin skin test sites was interpreted as T cell infiltration of a delayed type IV hypersensitivity reaction. The paper did not give details of skin biopsy collection and RNA processing, instead referencing earlier studies for those details. TCR sequences were reportedly obtained from both types of skin biopsy, with many more TCRs found at tuberculin skin test sites. The potential sensitivity of the RNA-based method to TCR transcript changes with T cell activation and differentiation was acknowledged.

V lost 3 bases and J lost 7 bases; the stretch between them is 16 bases long. CDR1 is given as SGHRS and CDR2 as YFSETQ, both from the germline V gene. The CDR3 runs 14 residues from the cysteine to the phenylalanine. Only CDR3 DNA remains: 42 bases, in frame from the first base. Reading the label with the study, this specimen's treatment or condition is: skin biopsy from PPD injection site in Mantoux-positive individual. The study described a robust, sensitive protocol for amplifying, sequencing and analyzing TCRs, using 3' ligation of a UMI-containing oligonucleotide to TCR cDNA. The tuberculin skin test biopsies were taken from PPD-injected sites in individuals who had a positive Mantoux test. Before reverse transcription, total RNA that had not been cell sorted was treated with RQ1 DNase, with a target input of about 1 to 1,100 ng. To check how robust the pipeline was in samples where T cells make up a minority population, libraries were built from skin biopsies and whole blood.

About this clonotype: Its antigen is unknown. Base qualities are not recorded, but no much larger clone differs from it by a single base.

Receptors were amplified or captured by UMI-ligation and nested PCR. Four rounds of PCR, run with the SP2 primer together with nested alpha and beta constant region primers, were used to amplify the ligated cDNA. For the blood and skin samples, reverse transcription of TCR RNA was done with SuperScript IV along with alpha and beta constant region primers. An oligonucleotide carrying the Illumina SP2 primer and a UMI was ligated to the cDNA 3' end using T4 RNA ligase 1. To prevent hairpin formation, the 12-nucleotide UMI was made up of two random hexamers with an eight-base spacer between them. From the second PCR onward, the TCR alpha and beta chain libraries were handled separately, and dual indexing was used for multiplexing. After pooling, the indexed libraries were analyzed by capillary electrophoresis and sequenced on either an Illumina MiSeq or NextSeq. PhiX DNA at about 5-8% was spiked into libraries to increase base diversity and improve cluster recognition. The published analysis was carried out like this. Demultiplexor took UMIs from read 2, joined the UMIs to the TCR sequence from read 1, and separated reads according to sample indices. Decombinator identified V and J genes and V-J junctions and gave each TCR a five-part identifier that included V and J deletions. Collapsinator used UMIs to correct sequencing errors and PCR amplification heterogeneity, producing a UMI-based abundance for each TCR. CDR3Translator converted identifiers to nucleotide sequence, translated to amino acids, and extracted CDR3 regions using terminal motifs. After normalization to the amount of input RNA, error-corrected alpha and beta TCR counts from blood and skin were compared. TCRdb's own reprocessing of the public reads used fastp at Q25 and MiXCR and kept productive beta chains. Identical CDR3 protein sequences are pooled into one entry, listed with their most common genes and DNA. V and J calls and clone size were set by TCRdb, not the authors. The sample includes 30,000 to 35,000 distinct CDR3 sequences, with approximately 6.7% observed a single time. The ten largest clones add up to roughly 3.2% of the sample.

The source of this sequence is an adult in good health. The sample in question was skin, obtained from a tuberculin skin test site. This receptor chain uses TRBV5-1 and TRBJ1-2; TRBD1 might be the D gene, on 5 matching bases. The nucleotides read TGCGCCAGCAGCTCTTTCGGACAAGACAGTGGCTACACCTTC. This yields the protein CASSSFGQDSGYTF.